In its sample, the clone carrying this T cell receptor (beta chain) is medium-sized. What it binds is not known. 13 Jbeta primers and 60 Vbeta primers were used for the PCR. Generated by immunoSEQ multiplex PCR, the TCRdb table keeps only in-frame clones and is missing some. The table has 85,000 to 100,000 clones, over 60% seen once. The data belong to a study of cytomegalovirus exposure and HLA in healthy donors. Overall study results and limits: Follow-up analysis seemed to connect common viral pathogens with several of the most significant clusters identified. In vitro work confirmed that a few CMV-associated chains recognize CMV antigens. The study assumed roughly uniform donor sequencing depth for presence/absence analyses.

Healthy bone marrow donors formed the donor group. CDR1 and CDR2 (germline): LGHNA, YNFKEQ. Trimming at V came to 3 bases and at J to 3 bases, leaving 3 bases not matched to a gene. This CDR3 region has 15 residues. The specimen sequenced was PBMCs. The chain couples TRBV4-2 to TRBJ2-2; 8 bases fit TRBD1. This receptor was obtained from a human donor in good health. CDR3 sequence (DNA): TGTGCCAGCAGCCAGTTACAGGGGGACACCGGGGAGCTGTTTTTT. Protein product: CASSQLQGDTGELFF.